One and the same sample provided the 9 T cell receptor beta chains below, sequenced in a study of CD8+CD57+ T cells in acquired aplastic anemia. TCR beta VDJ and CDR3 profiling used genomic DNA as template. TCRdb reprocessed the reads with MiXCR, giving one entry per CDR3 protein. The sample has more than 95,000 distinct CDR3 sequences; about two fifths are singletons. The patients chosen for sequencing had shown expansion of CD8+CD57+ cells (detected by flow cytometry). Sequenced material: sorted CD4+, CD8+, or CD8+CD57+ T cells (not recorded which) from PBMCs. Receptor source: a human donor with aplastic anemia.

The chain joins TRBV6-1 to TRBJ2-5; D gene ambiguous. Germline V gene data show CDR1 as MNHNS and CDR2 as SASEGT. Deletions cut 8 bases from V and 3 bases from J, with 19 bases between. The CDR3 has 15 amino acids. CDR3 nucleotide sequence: TGTGCCAGCCGTAATACGTGGCAGACTGAAGAGACCCAGTACTTC. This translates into CASRNTWQTEETQYF.

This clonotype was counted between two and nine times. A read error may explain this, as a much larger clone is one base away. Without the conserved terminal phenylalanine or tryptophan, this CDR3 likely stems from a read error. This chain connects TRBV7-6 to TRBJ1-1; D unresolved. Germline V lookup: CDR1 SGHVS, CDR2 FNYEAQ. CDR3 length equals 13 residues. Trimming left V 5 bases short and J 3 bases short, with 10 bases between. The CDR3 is CASSAGIHTEAFS. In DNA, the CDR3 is TGTGCCAGCAGCGCCGGGATCCACACTGAAGCTTTCTCT.

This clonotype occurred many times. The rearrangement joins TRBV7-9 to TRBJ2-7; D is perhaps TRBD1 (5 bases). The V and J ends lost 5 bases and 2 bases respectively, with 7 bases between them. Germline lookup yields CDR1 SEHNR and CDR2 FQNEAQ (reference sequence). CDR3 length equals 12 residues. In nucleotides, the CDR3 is TGTGCCAGCAGCCCGGACACCTACGAGCAGTACTTC. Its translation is CASSPDTYEQYF. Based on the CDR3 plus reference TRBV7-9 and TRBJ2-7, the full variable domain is DTGVSQNPRHKITKRGQNVTFRCDPISEHNRLYWYRQTLGQGPEFLTYFQNEAQLEKSRLLSDRFSAERPKGSFSTLEIQRTEQGDSAMYLCASSPDTYEQYFGPGTRLTVT.

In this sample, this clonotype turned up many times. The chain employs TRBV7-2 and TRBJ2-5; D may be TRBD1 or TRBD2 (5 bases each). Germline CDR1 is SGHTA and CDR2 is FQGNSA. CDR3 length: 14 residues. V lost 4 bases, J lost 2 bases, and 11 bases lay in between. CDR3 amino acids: CASSSGTFQETQYF. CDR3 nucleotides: TGTGCCAGCAGCTCCGGGACGTTTCAAGAGACCCAGTACTTC.

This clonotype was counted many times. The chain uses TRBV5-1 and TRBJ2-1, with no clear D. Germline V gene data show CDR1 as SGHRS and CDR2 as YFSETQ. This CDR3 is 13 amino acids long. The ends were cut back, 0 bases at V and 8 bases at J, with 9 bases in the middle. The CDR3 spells CASSLAKVDEQFF. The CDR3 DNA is TGCGCCAGCAGCTTGGCCAAGGTGGATGAGCAGTTCTTC. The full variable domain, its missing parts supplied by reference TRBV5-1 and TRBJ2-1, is KAGVTQTPRYLIKTRGQQVTLSCSPISGHRSVSWYQQTPGQGLQFLFEYFSETQRNKGNFPGRFSGRQFSNSRSEMNVSTLELGDSALYLCASSLAKVDEQFFGPGTRLTVL.

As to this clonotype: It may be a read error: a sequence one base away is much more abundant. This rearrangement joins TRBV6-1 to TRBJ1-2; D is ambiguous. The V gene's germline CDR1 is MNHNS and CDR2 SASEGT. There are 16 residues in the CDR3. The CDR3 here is CASGENPLIANYGYTF. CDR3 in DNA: TGTGCCAGCGGTGAGAATCCCCTAATAGCTAACTATGGCTACACCTTC.

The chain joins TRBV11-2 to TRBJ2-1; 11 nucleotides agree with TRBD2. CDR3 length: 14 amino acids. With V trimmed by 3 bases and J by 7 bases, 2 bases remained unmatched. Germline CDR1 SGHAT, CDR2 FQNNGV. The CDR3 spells CASSFSGGANEQFF. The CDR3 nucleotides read TGTGCCAGCAGCTTTAGCGGGGGGGCAAATGAGCAGTTCTTC.

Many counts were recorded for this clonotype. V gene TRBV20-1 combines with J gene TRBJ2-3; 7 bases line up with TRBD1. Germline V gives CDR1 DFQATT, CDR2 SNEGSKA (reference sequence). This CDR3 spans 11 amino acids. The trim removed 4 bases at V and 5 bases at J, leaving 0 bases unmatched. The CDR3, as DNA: TGCAGTGCTAACAGGGGAGATACGCAGTATTTT. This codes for CSANRGDTQYF.

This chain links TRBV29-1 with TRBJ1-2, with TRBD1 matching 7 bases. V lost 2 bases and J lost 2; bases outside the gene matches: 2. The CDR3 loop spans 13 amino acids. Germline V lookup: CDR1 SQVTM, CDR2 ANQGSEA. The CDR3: CSVESGQNYGYTF. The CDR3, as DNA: TGCAGCGTTGAATCGGGACAGAACTATGGCTACACCTTC.